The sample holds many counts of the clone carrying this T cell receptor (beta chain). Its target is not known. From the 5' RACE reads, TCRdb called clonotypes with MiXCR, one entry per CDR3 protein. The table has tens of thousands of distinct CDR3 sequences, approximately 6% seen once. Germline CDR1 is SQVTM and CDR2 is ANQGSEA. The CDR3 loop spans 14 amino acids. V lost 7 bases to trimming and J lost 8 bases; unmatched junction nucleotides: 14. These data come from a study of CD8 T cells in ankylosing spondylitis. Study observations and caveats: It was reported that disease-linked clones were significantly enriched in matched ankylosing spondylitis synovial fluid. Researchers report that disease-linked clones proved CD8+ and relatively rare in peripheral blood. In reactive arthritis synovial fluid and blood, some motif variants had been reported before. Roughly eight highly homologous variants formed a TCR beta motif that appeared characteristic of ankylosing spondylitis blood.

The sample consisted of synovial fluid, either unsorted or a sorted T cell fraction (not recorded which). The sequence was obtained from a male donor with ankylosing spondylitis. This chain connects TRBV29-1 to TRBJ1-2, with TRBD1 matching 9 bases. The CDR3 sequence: CSAARDREFSGYTF. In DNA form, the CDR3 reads TGCAGCGCTGCCCGGGACAGGGAATTTTCCGGCTACACCTTC.